Listed below are T cell receptor beta chains from one sample, sequenced in a study of human T cells and chemical hapten exposure. TCRdb recomputed calls from the RACE reads with MiXCR, one row per CDR3 protein. The table has 300,000 to 400,000 distinct CDR3 sequences, 5.1% seen once. Sequenced material: whole blood, taken in connection with sensitization to the hapten diphenylcyclopropenone (DPC). All receptors come from a woman between 45 and 60 years old with alopecia areata. Some clones in this sample may be carry-over from other donors' samples. The CDR3 runs from the conserved cysteine through the conserved F or W. D genes are given only for firm matches. Clone size is shown for a subset of rows, as once, few, many or a class of expanded clone.

J,length,D,size,V,CDR3,DNA
TRBJ1-1,14,NA,NA,TRBV6-2/TRBV6-3,CASSYAGPGTEAFF,TGTGCCAGCAGTTACGCCGGTCCGGGCACTGAAGCTTTCTTT
TRBJ2-1,16,TRBD1,many,TRBV28,CASSSYRTGKYNEQFF,TGTGCCAGCAGTTCCTATCGGACAGGGAAGTACAATGAGCAGTTCTTC
TRBJ1-5,16,NA,many,TRBV6-5,CASSCDLITCNQPQHF,TGTGCCAGCAGTTGCGACTTAATAACCTGCAATCAGCCCCAGCATTTT
TRBJ1-3,15,NA,many,TRBV28,CASSPRASSGNTIYF,TGTGCCAGCAGTCCGCGGGCCAGCTCTGGAAACACCATATATTTT
TRBJ2-4,15,TRBD1,many,TRBV11-2,CASSFTDRVGNIQYF,TGTGCCAGCAGTTTCACTGACAGGGTCGGAAACATTCAGTACTTC
TRBJ2-3,10,NA,few,TRBV28,CMAGTDTQYF,TGTATGGCGGGCACAGATACGCAGTATTTT
TRBJ2-5,13,NA,once,TRBV12-3/TRBV12-4,CASSQRLEETQYF,TGTGCCAGCAGTCAAAGACTAGAAGAGACCCAGTACTTC
TRBJ2-3,17,TRBD2,NA,TRBV9,CASSAFGLADSTDTQYF,TGTGCCAGCAGCGCGTTCGGACTAGCGGATAGCACAGATACGCAGTATTTT
TRBJ1-5,13,TRBD1,many,TRBV29-1,CSVRTGINQPQHF,TGCAGCGTCAGGACAGGGATTAATCAGCCCCAGCATTTT
TRBJ2-5,15,NA,few,TRBV5-1,CASSEGGLDQETQYF,TGCGCCAGCTCCGAAGGGGGGCTAGATCAAGAGACCCAGTACTTC
TRBJ2-3,15,TRBD2,many,TRBV28,CASSSGTSGTDTQYF,TGTGCCAGCAGTTCCGGGACTAGCGGCACAGATACGCAGTATTTT
TRBJ2-1,16,TRBD2,NA,TRBV15,CATSREKSGRYNEQFF,TGTGCCACCAGCAGAGAAAAGAGCGGGAGGTACAATGAGCAGTTCTTC
TRBJ2-1,12,NA,many,TRBV10-3,CALSVTSGEQFF,TGTGCTCTCAGCGTTACAAGCGGTGAGCAGTTCTTC
TRBJ2-7,14,NA,many,TRBV3-1,CASSPRRAVYEQYF,TGTGCCAGCAGCCCGCGCAGGGCAGTCTACGAGCAGTACTTC
TRBJ1-3,15,NA,NA,TRBV7-2,CASSRQAFSGNTIYF,TGTGCCAGCAGCCGACAGGCCTTCTCTGGAAACACCATATATTTT
TRBJ1-2,15,NA,NA,TRBV7-8,CASSLGAGGGYGYTF,TGTGCCAGCAGCTTAGGGGCTGGGGGCGGCTATGGCTACACCTTC
TRBJ2-1,18,TRBD2,many,TRBV27,CASSLSGLAGAPYNEQFF,TGTGCCAGCAGTTTATCCGGACTAGCGGGAGCCCCCTACAATGAGCAGTTCTTC
TRBJ2-3,13,NA,many,TRBV7-6,CASTPYITDTQYF,TGTGCCAGCACCCCTTATATCACAGATACGCAGTATTTT
TRBJ1-1,13,NA,few,TRBV20-1,CSAGGRDHTEAFF,TGCAGTGCTGGGGGGAGGGACCACACTGAAGCTTTCTTT
TRBJ2-1,17,NA,many,TRBV7-2,CASSASPSVISYNEQFF,TGTGCCAGCAGCGCTAGCCCCTCTGTTATTTCCTACAATGAGCAGTTCTTC
TRBJ2-3,13,NA,many,TRBV3-1,CASSQGDGTTQYF,TGTGCCAGCAGCCAAGGAGACGGGACAACGCAGTATTTT
TRBJ1-6,15,TRBD1,NA,TRBV4-2,CASSQDTQGDSPLHF,TGTGCCAGCAGCCAAGATACACAGGGGGATTCACCCCTCCACTTT
TRBJ1-2,13,NA,few,TRBV7-2,CASSSYREYGYTF,TGTGCCAGCAGCTCCTACAGGGAGTATGGCTACACCTTC
TRBJ2-1,16,TRBD1,many,TRBV7-8,CASSYHRDRAGNEQFF,TGTGCCAGCAGCTATCATCGGGACAGGGCTGGGAATGAGCAGTTCTTC
TRBJ1-1,12,NA,many,TRBV6-2/TRBV6-3,CASKTVNTEAFF,TGTGCCAGCAAAACGGTGAACACTGAAGCTTTCTTT
TRBJ2-7,14,NA,many,TRBV3-1,CASSPTRAGYEQYF,TGTGCCAGCAGCCCGACGAGAGCGGGCTACGAGCAGTACTTC
TRBJ2-1,12,NA,many,TRBV29-1,CSVEGAYNEQFF,TGCAGCGTTGAAGGGGCCTACAATGAGCAGTTCTTC
TRBJ1-5,14,TRBD1,few,TRBV5-6,CASSLQGVRQPQHF,TGTGCCAGCAGCTTGCAGGGGGTTCGTCAGCCCCAGCATTTT
TRBJ1-1,17,NA,few,TRBV13,CASSLEVGQGMNTEAFF,TGTGCCAGCAGCTTAGAAGTCGGGCAGGGCATGAACACTGAAGCTTTCTTT
TRBJ2-5,15,TRBD2,NA,TRBV28,CASSPKTSRGETQYF,TGTGCCAGCAGTCCCAAGACTAGCAGAGGGGAGACCCAGTACTTC
TRBJ1-2,15,TRBD1,many,TRBV6-4,CASSAGTGGDYGYTF,TGTGCCAGCAGCGCCGGGACAGGGGGGGATTATGGCTACACCTTC
TRBJ2-2,17,TRBD2,NA,TRBV7-9,CASSSGLAGVGTGELFF,TGTGCCAGCTCCTCGGGACTAGCGGGAGTTGGGACCGGGGAGCTGTTTTTT
TRBJ2-1,10,NA,few,TRBV27,CASGINEQFF,TGTGCCAGCGGGATTAATGAGCAGTTCTTC
TRBJ2-3,14,TRBD2,many,TRBV7-2,CASSGRAGTDTQYF,TGTGCCAGCAGCGGGAGGGCGGGCACAGATACGCAGTATTTT
TRBJ2-2,16,NA,few,TRBV3-1,CASSPQVAVATGELFF,TGTGCCAGCAGCCCCCAGGTAGCGGTAGCCACCGGGGAGCTGTTTTTT
TRBJ2-7,14,NA,many,TRBV28,CASTAPLTGYEQYF,TGTGCCAGCACTGCCCCTCTCACAGGGTACGAGCAGTACTTC
TRBJ2-3,14,NA,many,TRBV20-1,CSARGPRPTDTQYF,TGCAGTGCTAGGGGGCCGAGGCCTACAGATACGCAGTATTTT
TRBJ1-2,13,NA,many,TRBV28,CASMGETNYGYTF,TGTGCCAGCATGGGGGAAACTAACTATGGCTACACCTTC
TRBJ2-7,16,TRBD2,many,TRBV4-1,CASSQGPSGAPYEQYF,TGCGCCAGCAGCCAAGGCCCTAGCGGGGCCCCTTACGAGCAGTACTTC
TRBJ1-1,13,NA,few,TRBV2,CASFWGGRTEAFF,TGTGCCAGCTTCTGGGGTGGTCGCACTGAAGCTTTCTTT
TRBJ2-1,16,TRBD2,many,TRBV24-1,CATSDASAGGYNEQFF,TGTGCCACCAGTGATGCCTCAGCGGGGGGCTACAATGAGCAGTTCTTC
TRBJ2-5,16,TRBD2,NA,TRBV18,CASSPSTSGLQETQYF,TGTGCCAGCTCACCGAGTACTAGCGGACTCCAAGAGACCCAGTACTTC
TRBJ2-3,15,TRBD2,NA,TRBV24-1,CATSTPRGGGDTQYF,TGTGCCACCTCGACGCCGCGCGGGGGGGGAGATACGCAGTATTTT
TRBJ1-3,13,NA,NA,TRBV29-1,CSVVTSSGNTIYF,TGCAGCGTTGTAACGAGCTCTGGAAACACCATATATTTT
TRBJ2-7,20,TRBD1,many,TRBV10-3,CAISEHPFTGGPPKDYEQYF,TGTGCCATCAGTGAACACCCTTTTACAGGGGGCCCTCCGAAGGACTACGAGCAGTACTTC
TRBJ2-6,16,NA,NA,TRBV19,CASSLDANSGANVLTF,TGTGCCAGTAGCCTGGACGCCAACTCTGGGGCCAACGTCCTGACTTTC
TRBJ2-5,15,NA,NA,TRBV25-1,CASSDLRTAQETQYF,TGTGCCAGCAGTGATCTGAGGACAGCTCAAGAGACCCAGTACTTC
TRBJ2-2,15,NA,few,TRBV24-1,CATSALQGDTGELFF,TGTGCCACCAGTGCTCTTCAGGGTGACACCGGGGAGCTGTTTTTT
TRBJ2-2,16,TRBD1,NA,TRBV6-5,CASSSRQGVGTGELFF,TGTGCCAGCAGTAGCCGACAGGGGGTCGGCACCGGGGAGCTGTTTTTT
TRBJ1-1,13,NA,many,TRBV29-1,CSADKGQNTEAFF,TGCAGCGCCGATAAAGGGCAGAACACTGAAGCTTTCTTT
TRBJ2-3,15,TRBD2,many,TRBV7-2,CASSRAGDSTDTQYF,TGTGCCAGCAGCAGGGCGGGGGACAGCACAGATACGCAGTATTTT
TRBJ1-1,12,NA,NA,TRBV6-2/TRBV6-3,CASSYSKTEAFF,TGTGCCAGCAGTTACTCGAAGACTGAAGCTTTCTTT
TRBJ1-2,13,NA,few,TRBV7-9,CASKQDFNYGYTF,TGTGCCAGCAAACAGGACTTTAACTATGGCTACACCTTC
TRBJ2-3,15,TRBD2,few,TRBV10-3,CATGYGTSGTDTQYF,TGTGCCACCGGCTACGGGACTAGCGGCACAGATACGCAGTATTTT
TRBJ2-1,12,TRBD2,many,TRBV29-1,CSVVGLYNEQFF,TGCAGCGTTGTGGGACTATACAATGAGCAGTTCTTC
TRBJ2-3,13,NA,many,TRBV15,CATSIQATDTQYF,TGTGCCACCAGCATACAGGCAACAGATACGCAGTATTTT